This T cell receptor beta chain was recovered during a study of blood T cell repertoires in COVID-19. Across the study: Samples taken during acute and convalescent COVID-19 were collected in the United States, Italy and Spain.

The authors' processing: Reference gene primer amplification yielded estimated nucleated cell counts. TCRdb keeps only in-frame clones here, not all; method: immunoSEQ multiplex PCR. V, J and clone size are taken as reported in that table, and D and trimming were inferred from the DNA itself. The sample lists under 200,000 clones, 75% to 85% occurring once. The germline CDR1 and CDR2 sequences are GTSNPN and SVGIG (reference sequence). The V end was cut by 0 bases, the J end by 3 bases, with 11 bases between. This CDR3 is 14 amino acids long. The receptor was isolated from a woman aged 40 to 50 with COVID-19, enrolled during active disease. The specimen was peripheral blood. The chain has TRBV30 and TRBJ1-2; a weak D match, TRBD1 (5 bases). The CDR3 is CAWSVGGVDYGYTF. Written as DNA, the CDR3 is TGTGCCTGGAGTGTAGGAGGGGTGGACTATGGCTACACCTTC.